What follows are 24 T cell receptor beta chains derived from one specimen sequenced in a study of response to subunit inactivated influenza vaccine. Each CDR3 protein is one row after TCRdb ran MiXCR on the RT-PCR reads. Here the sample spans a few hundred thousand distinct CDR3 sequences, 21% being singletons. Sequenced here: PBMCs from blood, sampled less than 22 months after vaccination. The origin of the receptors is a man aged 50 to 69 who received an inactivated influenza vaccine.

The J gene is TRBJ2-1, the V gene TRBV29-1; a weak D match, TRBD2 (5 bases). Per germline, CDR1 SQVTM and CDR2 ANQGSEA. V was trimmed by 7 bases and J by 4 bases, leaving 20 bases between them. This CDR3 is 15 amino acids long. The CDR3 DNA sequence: TGCAGCGCCGCCGGTACGGACTCGCAATACAATGAGCAGTTCTTC. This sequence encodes CSAAGTDSQYNEQFF.

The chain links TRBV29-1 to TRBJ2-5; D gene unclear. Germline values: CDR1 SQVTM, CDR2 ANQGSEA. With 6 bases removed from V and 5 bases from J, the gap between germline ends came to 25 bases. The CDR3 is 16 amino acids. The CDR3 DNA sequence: TGCAGCGTCGGGCTGGTACGAAGGGTCGTCGGTGAGACCCAGTACTTC. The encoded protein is CSVGLVRRVVGETQYF.

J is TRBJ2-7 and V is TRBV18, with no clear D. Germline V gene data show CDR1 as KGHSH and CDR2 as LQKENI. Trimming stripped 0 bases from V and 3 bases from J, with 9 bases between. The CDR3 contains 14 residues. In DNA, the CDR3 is TGTGCCAGCTCACCACCGTCCAGTAGCTACGAGCAGTACTTC. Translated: CASSPPSSSYEQYF.

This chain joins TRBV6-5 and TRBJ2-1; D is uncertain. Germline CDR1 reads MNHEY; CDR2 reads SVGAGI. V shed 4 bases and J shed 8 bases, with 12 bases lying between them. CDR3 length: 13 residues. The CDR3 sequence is CASSSAVVYEQFF. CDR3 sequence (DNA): TGTGCCAGCAGTTCCGCCGTAGTATATGAGCAGTTCTTC.

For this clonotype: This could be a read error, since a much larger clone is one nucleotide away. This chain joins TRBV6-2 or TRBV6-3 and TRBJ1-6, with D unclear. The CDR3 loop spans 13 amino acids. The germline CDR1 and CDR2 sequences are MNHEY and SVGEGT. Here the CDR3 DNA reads TGTGCCAGCAGTTATGGGAGGAGTTCACTCCTCCACTTT. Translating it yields CASSYGRSSLLHF.

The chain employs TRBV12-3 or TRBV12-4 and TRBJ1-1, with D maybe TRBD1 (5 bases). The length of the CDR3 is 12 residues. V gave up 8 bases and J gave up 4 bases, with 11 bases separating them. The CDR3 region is CASLAGGTEAFF. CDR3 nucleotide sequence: TGTGCCAGCTTAGCGGGGGGCACTGAAGCTTTCTTT.

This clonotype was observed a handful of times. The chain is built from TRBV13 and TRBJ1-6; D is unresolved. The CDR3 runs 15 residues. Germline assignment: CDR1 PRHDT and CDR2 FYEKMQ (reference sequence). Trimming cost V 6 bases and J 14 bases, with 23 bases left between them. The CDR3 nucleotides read TGTGCCAGCAGTGGGATGGGTGTTGAGAATAGGGCCCTCCACTTT. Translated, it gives CASSGMGVENRALHF.

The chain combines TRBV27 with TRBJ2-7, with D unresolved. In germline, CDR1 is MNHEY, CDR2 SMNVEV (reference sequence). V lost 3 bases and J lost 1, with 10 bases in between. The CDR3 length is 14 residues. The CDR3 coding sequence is TGTGCCAGCAGTTTTGCAGTCCCTTCCTACGAGCAGTACTTC. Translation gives CASSFAVPSYEQYF.

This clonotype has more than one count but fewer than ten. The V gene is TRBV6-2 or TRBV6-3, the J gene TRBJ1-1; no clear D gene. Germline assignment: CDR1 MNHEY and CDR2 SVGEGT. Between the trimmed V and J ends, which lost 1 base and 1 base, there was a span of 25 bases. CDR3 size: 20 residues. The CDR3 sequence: CASSYWAGEIIFEPNTEAFF. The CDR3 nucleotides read TGTGCCAGCAGTTACTGGGCAGGCGAAATCATCTTCGAACCGAACACTGAAGCTTTCTTT.

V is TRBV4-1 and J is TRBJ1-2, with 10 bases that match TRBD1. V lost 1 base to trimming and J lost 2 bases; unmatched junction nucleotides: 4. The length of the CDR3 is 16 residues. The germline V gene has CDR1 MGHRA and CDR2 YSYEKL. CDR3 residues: CASSQGTGGRNYGYTF. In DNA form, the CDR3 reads TGCGCCAGCAGCCAAGGGACAGGGGGAAGAAACTATGGCTACACCTTC.

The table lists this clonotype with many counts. CDR3: CASSYRTVNTEAFF. The CDR3 DNA reads as TGTGCCAGCAGTTACCGGACGGTGAACACTGAAGCTTTCTTT. This chain uses TRBV6-5 with TRBJ1-1; D remains unclear. The germline V gene encodes CDR1 MNHEY and CDR2 SVGAGI. CDR3 length equals 14 residues. Trimming stripped 2 bases from V and 0 bases from J, with 7 bases between.

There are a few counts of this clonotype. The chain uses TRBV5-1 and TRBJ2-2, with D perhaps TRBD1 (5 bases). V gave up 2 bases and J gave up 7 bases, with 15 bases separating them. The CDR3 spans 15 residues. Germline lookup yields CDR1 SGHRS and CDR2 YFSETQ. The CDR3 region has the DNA TGCGCCAGCAGCTTACAAGGGGCGAATAGCGGGGAGCTGTTTTTT. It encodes CASSLQGANSGELFF.

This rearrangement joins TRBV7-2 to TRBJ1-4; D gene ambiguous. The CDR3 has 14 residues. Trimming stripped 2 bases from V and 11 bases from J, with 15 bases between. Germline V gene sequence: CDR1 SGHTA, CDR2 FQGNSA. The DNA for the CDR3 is TGTGCCAGCAGCTTAACGGCAGCCGGCGGGAAACTGTTTTTT. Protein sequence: CASSLTAAGGKLFF.

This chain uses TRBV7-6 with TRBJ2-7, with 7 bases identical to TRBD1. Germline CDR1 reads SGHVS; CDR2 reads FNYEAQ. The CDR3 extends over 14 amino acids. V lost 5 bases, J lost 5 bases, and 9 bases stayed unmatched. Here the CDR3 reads CASSQQGIVHEQYF. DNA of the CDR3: TGTGCCAGCAGCCAACAGGGGATTGTCCACGAGCAGTACTTC. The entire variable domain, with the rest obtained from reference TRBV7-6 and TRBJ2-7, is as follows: GAGVSQSPRYKVTKRGQDVALRCDPISGHVSLYWYRQALGQGPEFLTYFNYEAQQDKSGLPNDRFSAERPEGSISTLTIQRTEQRDSAMYRCASSQQGIVHEQYFGPGTRLTVT.

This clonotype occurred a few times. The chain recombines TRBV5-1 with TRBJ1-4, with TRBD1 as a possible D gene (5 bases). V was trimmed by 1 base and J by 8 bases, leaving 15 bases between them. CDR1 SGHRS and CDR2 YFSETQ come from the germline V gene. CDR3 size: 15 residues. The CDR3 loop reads CASSLKQGPGEKLFF. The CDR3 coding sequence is TGCGCCAGCAGCTTGAAGCAGGGTCCAGGAGAAAAACTGTTTTTT.

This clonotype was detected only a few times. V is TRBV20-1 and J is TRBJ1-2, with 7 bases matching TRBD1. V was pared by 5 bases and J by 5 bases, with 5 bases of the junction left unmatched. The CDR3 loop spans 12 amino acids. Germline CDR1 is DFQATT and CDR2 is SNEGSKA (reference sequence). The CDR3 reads CSASGTDYGYTF. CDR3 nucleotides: TGCAGTGCTTCCGGGACAGATTATGGCTACACCTTC.

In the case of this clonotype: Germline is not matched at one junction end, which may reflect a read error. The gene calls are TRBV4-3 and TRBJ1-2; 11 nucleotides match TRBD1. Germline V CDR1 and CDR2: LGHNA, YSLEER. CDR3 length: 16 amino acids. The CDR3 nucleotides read TGCGCCAGCAGCCCCGCCGGGACAGGGGGAAACTATCGCTACACCTTC. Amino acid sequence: CASSPAGTGGNYRYTF.

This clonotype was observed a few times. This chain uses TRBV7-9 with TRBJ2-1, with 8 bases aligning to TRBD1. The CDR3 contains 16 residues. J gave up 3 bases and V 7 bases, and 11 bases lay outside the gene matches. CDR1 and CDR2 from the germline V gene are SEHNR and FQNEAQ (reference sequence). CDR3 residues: CASTVSTGAIYNEQFF. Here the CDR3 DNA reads TGTGCCAGCACCGTTTCGACAGGGGCCATCTACAATGAGCAGTTCTTC.

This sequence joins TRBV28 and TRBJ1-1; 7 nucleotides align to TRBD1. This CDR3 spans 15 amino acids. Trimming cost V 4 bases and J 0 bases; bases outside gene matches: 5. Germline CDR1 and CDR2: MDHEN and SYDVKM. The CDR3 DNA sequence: TGTGCCAGCAGTTCCCCGACAGGGCTGAACACTGAAGCTTTCTTT. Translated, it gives CASSSPTGLNTEAFF.

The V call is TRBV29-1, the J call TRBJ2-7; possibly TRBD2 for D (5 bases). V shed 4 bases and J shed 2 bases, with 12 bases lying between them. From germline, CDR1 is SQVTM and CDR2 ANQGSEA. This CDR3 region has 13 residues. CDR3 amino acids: CSVGFGETYEQYF. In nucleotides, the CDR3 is TGCAGCGTTGGGTTCGGGGAAACCTACGAGCAGTACTTC.

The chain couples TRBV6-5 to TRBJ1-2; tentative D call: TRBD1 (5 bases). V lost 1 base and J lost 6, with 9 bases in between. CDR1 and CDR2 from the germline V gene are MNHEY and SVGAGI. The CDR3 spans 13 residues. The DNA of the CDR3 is TGTGCCAGCAGTTACTTTCAGGGTGATGGCTACACCTTC. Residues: CASSYFQGDGYTF.

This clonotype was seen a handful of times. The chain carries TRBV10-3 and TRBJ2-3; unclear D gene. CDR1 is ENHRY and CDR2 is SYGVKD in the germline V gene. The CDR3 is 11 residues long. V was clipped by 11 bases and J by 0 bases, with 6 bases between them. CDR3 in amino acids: CASVSTDTQYF. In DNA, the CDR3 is TGTGCCTCCGTCAGCACAGATACGCAGTATTTT.

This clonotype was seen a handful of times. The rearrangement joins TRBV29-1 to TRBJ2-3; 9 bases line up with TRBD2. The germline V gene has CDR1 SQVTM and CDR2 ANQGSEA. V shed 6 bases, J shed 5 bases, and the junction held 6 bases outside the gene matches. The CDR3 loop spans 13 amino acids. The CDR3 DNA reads TGCAGCGTACGGGGACTAGCAGTAGATACGCAGTATTTT. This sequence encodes CSVRGLAVDTQYF.

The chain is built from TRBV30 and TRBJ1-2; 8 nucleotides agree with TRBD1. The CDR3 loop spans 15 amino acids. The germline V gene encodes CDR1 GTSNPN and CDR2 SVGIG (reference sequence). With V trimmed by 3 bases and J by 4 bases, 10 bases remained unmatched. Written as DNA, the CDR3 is TGTGCCTGGAGCCTCACCCTGGACAGGGTCTATGGCTACACCTTC. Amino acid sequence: CAWSLTLDRVYGYTF.